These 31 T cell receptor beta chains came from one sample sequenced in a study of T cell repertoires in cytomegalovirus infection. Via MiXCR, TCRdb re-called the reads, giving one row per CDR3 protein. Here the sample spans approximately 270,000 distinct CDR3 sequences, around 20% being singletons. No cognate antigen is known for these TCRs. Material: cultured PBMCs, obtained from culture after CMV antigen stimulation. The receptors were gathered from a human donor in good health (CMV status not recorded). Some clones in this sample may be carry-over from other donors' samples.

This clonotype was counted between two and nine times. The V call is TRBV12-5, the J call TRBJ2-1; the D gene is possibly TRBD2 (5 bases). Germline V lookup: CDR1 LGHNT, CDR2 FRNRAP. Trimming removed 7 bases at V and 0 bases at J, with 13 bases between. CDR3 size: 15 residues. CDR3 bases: TGTGCTAGTGCCCTAGGACTTCCCTCCTACAATGAGCAGTTCTTC. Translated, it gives CASALGLPSYNEQFF.

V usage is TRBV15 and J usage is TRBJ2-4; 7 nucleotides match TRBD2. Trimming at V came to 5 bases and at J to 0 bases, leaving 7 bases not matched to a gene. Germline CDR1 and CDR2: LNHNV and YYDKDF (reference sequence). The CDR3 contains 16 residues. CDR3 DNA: TGTGCCACCAGCTCCGGCGGGGGACTAGCCAAAAACATTCAGTACTTC. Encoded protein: CATSSGGGLAKNIQYF. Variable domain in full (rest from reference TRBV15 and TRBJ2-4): DAMVIQNPRYQVTQFGKPVTLSCSQTLNHNVMYWYQQKSSQAPKLLFHYYDKDFNNEADTPDNFQSRRPNTSFCFLDIRSPGLGDTAMYLCATSSGGGLAKNIQYFGAGTRLSVL.

The CDR3 DNA is TGTGCCAGCAGTTACAACATCGGCGGGGTCCCCAGCTCCTACAATGAGCAGTTCTTC. This codes for CASSYNIGGVPSSYNEQFF. The chain combines TRBV6-2 or TRBV6-3 with TRBJ2-1, with D possibly TRBD2 on 6 matching bases. Germline V gene lookup returns CDR1 MNHEY and CDR2 SVGEGT. V was clipped by 2 bases and J by 0 bases, with 20 bases between them. This CDR3 has 19 residues.

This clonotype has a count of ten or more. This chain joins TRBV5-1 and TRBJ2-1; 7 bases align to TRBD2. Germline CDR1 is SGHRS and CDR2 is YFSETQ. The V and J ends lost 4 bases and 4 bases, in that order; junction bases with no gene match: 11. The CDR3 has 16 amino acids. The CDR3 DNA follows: TGCGCCAGCAGCCAAATGACTAGCTCGCATTACAATGAGCAGTTCTTC. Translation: CASSQMTSSHYNEQFF.

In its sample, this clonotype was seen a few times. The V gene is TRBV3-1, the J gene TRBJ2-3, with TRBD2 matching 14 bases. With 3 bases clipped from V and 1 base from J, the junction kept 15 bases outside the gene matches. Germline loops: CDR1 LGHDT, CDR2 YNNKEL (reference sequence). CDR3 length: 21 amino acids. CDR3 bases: TGTGCCAGCAGCCATAGTCTCAGACTAGCGGGAGGGCCAGCAGGCACAGATACGCAGTATTTT. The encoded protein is CASSHSLRLAGGPAGTDTQYF.

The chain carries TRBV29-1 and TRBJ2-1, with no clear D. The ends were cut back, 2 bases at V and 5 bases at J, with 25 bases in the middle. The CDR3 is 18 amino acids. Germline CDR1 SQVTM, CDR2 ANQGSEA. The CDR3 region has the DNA TGCAGCGTTGAACTGGTCCTCGGTTCCAGGTTCGTCAACAATGAGCAGTTCTTC. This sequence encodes CSVELVLGSRFVNNEQFF.

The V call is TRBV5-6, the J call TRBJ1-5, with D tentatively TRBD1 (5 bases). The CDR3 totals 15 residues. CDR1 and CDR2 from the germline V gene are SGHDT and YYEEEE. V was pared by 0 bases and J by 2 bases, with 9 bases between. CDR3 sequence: CASSLGGRRNQPQHF. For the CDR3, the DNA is TGTGCCAGCAGCTTGGGGGGACGTCGCAATCAGCCCCAGCATTTT.

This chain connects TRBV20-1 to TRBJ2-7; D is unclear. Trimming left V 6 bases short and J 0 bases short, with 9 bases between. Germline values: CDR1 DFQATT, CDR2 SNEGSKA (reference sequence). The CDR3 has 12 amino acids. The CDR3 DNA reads TGCAGTGCAAGTGACATCTCCTACGAGCAGTACGTC. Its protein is CSASDISYEQYV.

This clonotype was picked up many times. CDR3 in amino acids: CASSFAGGGGTDTQYF. The CDR3 nucleotides are TGTGCCAGCAGCTTCGCGGGGGGGGGTGGCACAGATACGCAGTATTTT. The chain couples TRBV7-8 to TRBJ2-3; 9 positions match TRBD2. The CDR3 extends over 16 amino acids. CDR1 is SGHVS and CDR2 is FQNEAQ in the germline V gene. V gave up 3 bases and J gave up 1 base; unmatched junction bases: 5.

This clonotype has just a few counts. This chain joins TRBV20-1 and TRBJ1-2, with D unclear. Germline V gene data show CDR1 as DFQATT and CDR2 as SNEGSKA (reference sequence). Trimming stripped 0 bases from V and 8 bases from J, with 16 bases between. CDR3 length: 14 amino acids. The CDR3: CSARDPRSPGGYTF. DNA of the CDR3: TGCAGTGCTAGAGATCCCCGGTCTCCCGGAGGCTACACCTTC.

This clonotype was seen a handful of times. This CDR3 is CASSLRGRNQPQHF. The CDR3 DNA follows: TGTGCCAGCAGTTTAAGAGGTAGAAATCAGCCCCAGCATTTT. The rearrangement uses TRBV28 and TRBJ1-5, with D unresolved. Trimming removed 2 bases from V and 4 bases from J, with 9 bases in between. The CDR3 has 14 amino acids. Looked up from germline, CDR1 is MDHEN and CDR2 is SYDVKM.

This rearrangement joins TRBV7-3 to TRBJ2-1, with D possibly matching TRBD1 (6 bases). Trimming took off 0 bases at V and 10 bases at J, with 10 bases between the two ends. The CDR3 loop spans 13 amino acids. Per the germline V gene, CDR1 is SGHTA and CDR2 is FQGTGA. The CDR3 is CASSLTFQGEQFF. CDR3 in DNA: TGTGCCAGCAGCTTAACGTTTCAGGGGGAGCAGTTCTTC.

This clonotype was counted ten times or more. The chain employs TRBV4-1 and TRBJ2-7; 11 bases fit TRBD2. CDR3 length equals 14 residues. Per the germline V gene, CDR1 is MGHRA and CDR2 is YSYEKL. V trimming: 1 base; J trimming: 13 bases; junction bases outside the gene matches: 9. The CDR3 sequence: CASSQVGLAGGLYV. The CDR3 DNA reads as TGCGCCAGCAGCCAAGTCGGGCTAGCGGGAGGTTTATACGTC.

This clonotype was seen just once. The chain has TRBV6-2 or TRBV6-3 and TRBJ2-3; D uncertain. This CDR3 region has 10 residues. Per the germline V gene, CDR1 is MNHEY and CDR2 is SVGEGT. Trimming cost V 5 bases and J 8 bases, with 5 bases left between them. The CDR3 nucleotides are TGTGCCAGCAGTGGGTTTACGCAGTATTTT. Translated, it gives CASSGFTQYF.

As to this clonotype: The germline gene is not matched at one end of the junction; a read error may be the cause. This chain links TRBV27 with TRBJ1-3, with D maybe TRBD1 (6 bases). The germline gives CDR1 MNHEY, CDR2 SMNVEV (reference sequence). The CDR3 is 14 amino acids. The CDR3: CASSRDTVGKHHIF. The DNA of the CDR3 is TGTGCCAGCAGTAGGGACACTGTGGGGAAACACCATATATTT.

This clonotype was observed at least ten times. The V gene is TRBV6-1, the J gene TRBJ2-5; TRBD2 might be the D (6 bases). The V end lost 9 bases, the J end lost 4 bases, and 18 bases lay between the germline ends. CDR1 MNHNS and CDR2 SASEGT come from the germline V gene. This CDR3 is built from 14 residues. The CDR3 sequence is CASKVGGEGETQYF. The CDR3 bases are TGTGCCAGTAAAGTCGGGGGAGAGGGAGAGACCCAGTACTTC.

Here the CDR3 DNA reads TGTGCCAGCAGCCTAAGACTAGCGGGAGGAGTGGATACGCAGTATTTT. The encoded protein is CASSLRLAGGVDTQYF. This chain links TRBV7-8 with TRBJ2-3, with 13 bases that match TRBD2. The junction had 8 bases not matched to a gene; V was cut back by 5 bases and J by 6 bases. Per germline, CDR1 SGHVS and CDR2 FQNEAQ. This CDR3 has 16 residues.

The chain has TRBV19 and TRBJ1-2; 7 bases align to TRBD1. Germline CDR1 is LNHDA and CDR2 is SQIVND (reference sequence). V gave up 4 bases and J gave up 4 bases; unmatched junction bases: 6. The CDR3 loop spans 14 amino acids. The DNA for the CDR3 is TGTGCCAGTAGTACCCAGGGACAGCTCTATGGCTACACCTTC. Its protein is CASSTQGQLYGYTF.

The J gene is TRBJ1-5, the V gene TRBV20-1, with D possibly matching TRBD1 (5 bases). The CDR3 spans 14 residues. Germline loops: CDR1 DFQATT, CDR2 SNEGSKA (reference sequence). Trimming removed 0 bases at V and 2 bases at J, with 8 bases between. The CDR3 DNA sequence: TGCAGTGCTAGAGATACGGGGGGCAATCAGCCCCAGCATTTT. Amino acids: CSARDTGGNQPQHF.

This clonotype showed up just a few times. CDR3 in DNA: TGTGCCAGCAGTTCTGTACTTGCGGGAGGATCTTACGAGCAGTACTTC. This encodes CASSSVLAGGSYEQYF. The V and J genes are TRBV6-5 and TRBJ2-7; TRBD2 matches at 8 bases. Looked up from germline, CDR1 is MNHEY and CDR2 is SVGAGI. This CDR3 is built from 16 residues. Trimming at V came to 4 bases and at J to 4 bases, leaving 12 bases not matched to a gene.

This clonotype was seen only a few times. CDR3 sequence (DNA): TGTGCCACCCGGCCGAGAGCCCTTTCGGATACGCAGTATTTT. Translation: CATRPRALSDTQYF. The V and J genes are TRBV10-3 and TRBJ2-3, with D unresolved. The CDR3 runs to 14 residues. V lost 10 bases to trimming and J lost 6 bases, with 20 bases between them. In germline, CDR1 is ENHRY, CDR2 SYGVKD.

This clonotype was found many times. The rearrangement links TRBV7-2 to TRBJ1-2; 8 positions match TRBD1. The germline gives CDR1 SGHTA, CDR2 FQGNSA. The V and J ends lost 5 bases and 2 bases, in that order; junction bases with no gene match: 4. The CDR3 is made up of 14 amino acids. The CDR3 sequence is CASSLRQGNYGYTF. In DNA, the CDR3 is TGTGCCAGCAGCCTCCGACAGGGGAACTATGGCTACACCTTC.

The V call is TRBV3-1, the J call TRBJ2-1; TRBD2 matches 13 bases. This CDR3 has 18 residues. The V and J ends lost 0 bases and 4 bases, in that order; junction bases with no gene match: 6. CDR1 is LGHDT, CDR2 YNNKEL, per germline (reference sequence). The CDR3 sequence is CASSQESRGLAGYNEQFF. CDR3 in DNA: TGTGCCAGCAGCCAAGAGTCAAGGGGACTAGCGGGGTACAATGAGCAGTTCTTC.

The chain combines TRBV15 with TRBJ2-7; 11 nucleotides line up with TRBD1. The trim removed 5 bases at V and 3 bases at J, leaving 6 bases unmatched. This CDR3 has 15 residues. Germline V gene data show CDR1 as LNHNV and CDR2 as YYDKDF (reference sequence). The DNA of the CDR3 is TGTGCCACCAGCTTAGGACAGGGGGCTTTCTACGAGCAGTACTTC. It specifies CATSLGQGAFYEQYF.

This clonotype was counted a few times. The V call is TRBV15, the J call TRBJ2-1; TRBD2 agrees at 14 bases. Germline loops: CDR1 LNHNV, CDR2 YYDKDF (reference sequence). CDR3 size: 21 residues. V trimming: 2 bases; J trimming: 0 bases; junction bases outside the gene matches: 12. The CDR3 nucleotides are TGTGCCACCAGCAGATCCCCGGGACTAGCGGGGGCGAGTGGCTCCTACAATGAGCAGTTCTTC. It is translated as CATSRSPGLAGASGSYNEQFF.

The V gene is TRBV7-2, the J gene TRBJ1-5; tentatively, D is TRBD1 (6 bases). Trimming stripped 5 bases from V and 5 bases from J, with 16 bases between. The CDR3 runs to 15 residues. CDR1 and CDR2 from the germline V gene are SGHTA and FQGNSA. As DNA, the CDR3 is TGTGCCAGCAGCGTGACAGGATCCGGGTATCAGCCCCAGCATTTT. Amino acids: CASSVTGSGYQPQHF.

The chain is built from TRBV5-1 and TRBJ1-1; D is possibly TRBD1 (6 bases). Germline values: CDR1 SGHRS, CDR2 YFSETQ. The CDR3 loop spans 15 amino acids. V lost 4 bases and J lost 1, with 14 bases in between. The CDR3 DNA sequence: TGCGCCAGCAGCGTGGGGGCAGGGCGGAACACTGAAGCTTTCTTT. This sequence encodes CASSVGAGRNTEAFF.

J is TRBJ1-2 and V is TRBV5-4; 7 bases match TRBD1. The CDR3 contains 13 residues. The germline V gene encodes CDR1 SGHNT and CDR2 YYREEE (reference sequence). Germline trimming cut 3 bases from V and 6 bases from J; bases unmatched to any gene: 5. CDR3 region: CASSSTQGDGYTF. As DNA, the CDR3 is TGTGCCAGCAGCTCCACCCAGGGGGATGGCTACACCTTC. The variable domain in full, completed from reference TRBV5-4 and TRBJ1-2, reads ETGVTQSPTHLIKTRGQQVTLRCSSQSGHNTVSWYQQALGQGPQFIFQYYREEENGRGNFPPRFSGLQFPNYSSELNVNALELDDSALYLCASSSTQGDGYTFGSGTRLTVV.

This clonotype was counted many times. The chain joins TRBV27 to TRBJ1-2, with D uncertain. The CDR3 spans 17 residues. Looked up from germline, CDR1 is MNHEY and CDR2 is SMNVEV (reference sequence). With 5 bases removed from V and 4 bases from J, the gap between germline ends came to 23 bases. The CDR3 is CASSHITLSESSYGYTF. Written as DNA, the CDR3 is TGTGCCAGCAGTCACATTACTTTATCGGAATCCTCCTATGGCTACACCTTC.

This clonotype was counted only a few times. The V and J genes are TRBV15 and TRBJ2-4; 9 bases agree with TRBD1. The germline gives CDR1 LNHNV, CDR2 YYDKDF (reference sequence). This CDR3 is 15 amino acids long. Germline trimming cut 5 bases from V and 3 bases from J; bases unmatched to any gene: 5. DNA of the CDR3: TGTGCCACCAGCTACAGGGGGCTCGACAAAAACATTCAGTACTTC. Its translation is CATSYRGLDKNIQYF. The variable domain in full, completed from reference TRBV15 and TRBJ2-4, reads DAMVIQNPRYQVTQFGKPVTLSCSQTLNHNVMYWYQQKSSQAPKLLFHYYDKDFNNEADTPDNFQSRRPNTSFCFLDIRSPGLGDTAMYLCATSYRGLDKNIQYFGAGTRLSVL.

The CDR3 nucleotides read TGTGCCAGTAGGTTCGACAGGAGCTCTGGAAACACCATATATTTT. It encodes CASRFDRSSGNTIYF. V usage is TRBV19 and J usage is TRBJ1-3; tentatively, D is TRBD1 (6 bases). V was trimmed by 6 bases and J by 0 bases, leaving 12 bases between them. This CDR3 has 15 residues. Germline V gene sequence: CDR1 LNHDA, CDR2 SQIVND (reference sequence).